Below are 2 T cell receptor beta chains sequenced from a single sample in a study of T cell responses to AZD1222 COVID-19 vaccine (dated by TCRdb to about 2021). The intended sense of this specimen's time point label: about 28 days (+/-7) after the second vaccine dose. Libraries came from the immunoSEQ multiplex PCR assay. The source is immuneACCESS, and TCRdb retained only in-frame sequences with V and J called. Part of the clones is not carried over; for the studies checked, unresolved V genes explain less than half of this, and the remainder is unexplained. This sample lists 100,000 to 150,000 clones; more than 75% were detected once. The ten most abundant clones make up around 0.99% of the sample. The source was peripheral blood, collected 28 days after the second AZD1222 dose. Every receptor here comes from an adult who received the AZD1222 COVID-19 vaccine.

This chain uses TRBV19 with TRBJ2-1, with D uncertain. Trimming cost V 3 bases and J 2 bases, with 14 bases left between them. This CDR3 spans 16 amino acids. Germline V CDR1 and CDR2: LNHDA, SQIVND (reference sequence). The CDR3 region is CASSIWLRVTYNEQFF. CDR3 nucleotides: TGTGCCAGTAGTATTTGGTTAAGGGTAACCTACAATGAGCAGTTCTTC.

The chain couples TRBV10-3 to TRBJ2-2; 7 nucleotides agree with TRBD1. The CDR3 contains 14 residues. Trimming took 4 bases from V and 3 from J; bases not matched to a gene: 2. The germline CDR1 and CDR2 sequences are ENHRY and SYGVKD. The CDR3 sequence: CAISGQGYTGELFF. The CDR3 nucleotides are TGTGCCATCAGTGGACAGGGATACACCGGGGAGCTGTTTTTT.